This TCR beta chain was sequenced for a study of neurological immune-mediated disorders. This CDR3 region has 15 residues. The germline CDR1 and CDR2 sequences are SGHRS and YFSETQ. Unmatched junction bases numbered 8, after V lost 2 bases and J lost 6 bases. Time point meaning: longitudinal time-point 1 (baseline). A total of 2 million PBMCs stored at -80 degrees C provided the unsorted libraries. cDNA was made by 5'RACE with 10-nucleotide random UMIs. TCRdb re-called the 5' RACE reads with MiXCR, one entry per CDR3 protein. The sample holds around 71,000 distinct CDR3 sequences, approximately 15% seen once. This clonotype was detected many times.

Sequencing was carried out using PBMCs. The origin of this receptor is a female donor with HTLV-1-associated myelopathy (HAM/TSP). This chain joins TRBV5-1 and TRBJ2-7, with 10 bases aligning to TRBD1. The CDR3 region is CASSFRTGGSSEQYF. The CDR3 DNA sequence: TGCGCCAGCAGCTTCCGGACAGGGGGTTCGTCCGAGCAGTACTTC.